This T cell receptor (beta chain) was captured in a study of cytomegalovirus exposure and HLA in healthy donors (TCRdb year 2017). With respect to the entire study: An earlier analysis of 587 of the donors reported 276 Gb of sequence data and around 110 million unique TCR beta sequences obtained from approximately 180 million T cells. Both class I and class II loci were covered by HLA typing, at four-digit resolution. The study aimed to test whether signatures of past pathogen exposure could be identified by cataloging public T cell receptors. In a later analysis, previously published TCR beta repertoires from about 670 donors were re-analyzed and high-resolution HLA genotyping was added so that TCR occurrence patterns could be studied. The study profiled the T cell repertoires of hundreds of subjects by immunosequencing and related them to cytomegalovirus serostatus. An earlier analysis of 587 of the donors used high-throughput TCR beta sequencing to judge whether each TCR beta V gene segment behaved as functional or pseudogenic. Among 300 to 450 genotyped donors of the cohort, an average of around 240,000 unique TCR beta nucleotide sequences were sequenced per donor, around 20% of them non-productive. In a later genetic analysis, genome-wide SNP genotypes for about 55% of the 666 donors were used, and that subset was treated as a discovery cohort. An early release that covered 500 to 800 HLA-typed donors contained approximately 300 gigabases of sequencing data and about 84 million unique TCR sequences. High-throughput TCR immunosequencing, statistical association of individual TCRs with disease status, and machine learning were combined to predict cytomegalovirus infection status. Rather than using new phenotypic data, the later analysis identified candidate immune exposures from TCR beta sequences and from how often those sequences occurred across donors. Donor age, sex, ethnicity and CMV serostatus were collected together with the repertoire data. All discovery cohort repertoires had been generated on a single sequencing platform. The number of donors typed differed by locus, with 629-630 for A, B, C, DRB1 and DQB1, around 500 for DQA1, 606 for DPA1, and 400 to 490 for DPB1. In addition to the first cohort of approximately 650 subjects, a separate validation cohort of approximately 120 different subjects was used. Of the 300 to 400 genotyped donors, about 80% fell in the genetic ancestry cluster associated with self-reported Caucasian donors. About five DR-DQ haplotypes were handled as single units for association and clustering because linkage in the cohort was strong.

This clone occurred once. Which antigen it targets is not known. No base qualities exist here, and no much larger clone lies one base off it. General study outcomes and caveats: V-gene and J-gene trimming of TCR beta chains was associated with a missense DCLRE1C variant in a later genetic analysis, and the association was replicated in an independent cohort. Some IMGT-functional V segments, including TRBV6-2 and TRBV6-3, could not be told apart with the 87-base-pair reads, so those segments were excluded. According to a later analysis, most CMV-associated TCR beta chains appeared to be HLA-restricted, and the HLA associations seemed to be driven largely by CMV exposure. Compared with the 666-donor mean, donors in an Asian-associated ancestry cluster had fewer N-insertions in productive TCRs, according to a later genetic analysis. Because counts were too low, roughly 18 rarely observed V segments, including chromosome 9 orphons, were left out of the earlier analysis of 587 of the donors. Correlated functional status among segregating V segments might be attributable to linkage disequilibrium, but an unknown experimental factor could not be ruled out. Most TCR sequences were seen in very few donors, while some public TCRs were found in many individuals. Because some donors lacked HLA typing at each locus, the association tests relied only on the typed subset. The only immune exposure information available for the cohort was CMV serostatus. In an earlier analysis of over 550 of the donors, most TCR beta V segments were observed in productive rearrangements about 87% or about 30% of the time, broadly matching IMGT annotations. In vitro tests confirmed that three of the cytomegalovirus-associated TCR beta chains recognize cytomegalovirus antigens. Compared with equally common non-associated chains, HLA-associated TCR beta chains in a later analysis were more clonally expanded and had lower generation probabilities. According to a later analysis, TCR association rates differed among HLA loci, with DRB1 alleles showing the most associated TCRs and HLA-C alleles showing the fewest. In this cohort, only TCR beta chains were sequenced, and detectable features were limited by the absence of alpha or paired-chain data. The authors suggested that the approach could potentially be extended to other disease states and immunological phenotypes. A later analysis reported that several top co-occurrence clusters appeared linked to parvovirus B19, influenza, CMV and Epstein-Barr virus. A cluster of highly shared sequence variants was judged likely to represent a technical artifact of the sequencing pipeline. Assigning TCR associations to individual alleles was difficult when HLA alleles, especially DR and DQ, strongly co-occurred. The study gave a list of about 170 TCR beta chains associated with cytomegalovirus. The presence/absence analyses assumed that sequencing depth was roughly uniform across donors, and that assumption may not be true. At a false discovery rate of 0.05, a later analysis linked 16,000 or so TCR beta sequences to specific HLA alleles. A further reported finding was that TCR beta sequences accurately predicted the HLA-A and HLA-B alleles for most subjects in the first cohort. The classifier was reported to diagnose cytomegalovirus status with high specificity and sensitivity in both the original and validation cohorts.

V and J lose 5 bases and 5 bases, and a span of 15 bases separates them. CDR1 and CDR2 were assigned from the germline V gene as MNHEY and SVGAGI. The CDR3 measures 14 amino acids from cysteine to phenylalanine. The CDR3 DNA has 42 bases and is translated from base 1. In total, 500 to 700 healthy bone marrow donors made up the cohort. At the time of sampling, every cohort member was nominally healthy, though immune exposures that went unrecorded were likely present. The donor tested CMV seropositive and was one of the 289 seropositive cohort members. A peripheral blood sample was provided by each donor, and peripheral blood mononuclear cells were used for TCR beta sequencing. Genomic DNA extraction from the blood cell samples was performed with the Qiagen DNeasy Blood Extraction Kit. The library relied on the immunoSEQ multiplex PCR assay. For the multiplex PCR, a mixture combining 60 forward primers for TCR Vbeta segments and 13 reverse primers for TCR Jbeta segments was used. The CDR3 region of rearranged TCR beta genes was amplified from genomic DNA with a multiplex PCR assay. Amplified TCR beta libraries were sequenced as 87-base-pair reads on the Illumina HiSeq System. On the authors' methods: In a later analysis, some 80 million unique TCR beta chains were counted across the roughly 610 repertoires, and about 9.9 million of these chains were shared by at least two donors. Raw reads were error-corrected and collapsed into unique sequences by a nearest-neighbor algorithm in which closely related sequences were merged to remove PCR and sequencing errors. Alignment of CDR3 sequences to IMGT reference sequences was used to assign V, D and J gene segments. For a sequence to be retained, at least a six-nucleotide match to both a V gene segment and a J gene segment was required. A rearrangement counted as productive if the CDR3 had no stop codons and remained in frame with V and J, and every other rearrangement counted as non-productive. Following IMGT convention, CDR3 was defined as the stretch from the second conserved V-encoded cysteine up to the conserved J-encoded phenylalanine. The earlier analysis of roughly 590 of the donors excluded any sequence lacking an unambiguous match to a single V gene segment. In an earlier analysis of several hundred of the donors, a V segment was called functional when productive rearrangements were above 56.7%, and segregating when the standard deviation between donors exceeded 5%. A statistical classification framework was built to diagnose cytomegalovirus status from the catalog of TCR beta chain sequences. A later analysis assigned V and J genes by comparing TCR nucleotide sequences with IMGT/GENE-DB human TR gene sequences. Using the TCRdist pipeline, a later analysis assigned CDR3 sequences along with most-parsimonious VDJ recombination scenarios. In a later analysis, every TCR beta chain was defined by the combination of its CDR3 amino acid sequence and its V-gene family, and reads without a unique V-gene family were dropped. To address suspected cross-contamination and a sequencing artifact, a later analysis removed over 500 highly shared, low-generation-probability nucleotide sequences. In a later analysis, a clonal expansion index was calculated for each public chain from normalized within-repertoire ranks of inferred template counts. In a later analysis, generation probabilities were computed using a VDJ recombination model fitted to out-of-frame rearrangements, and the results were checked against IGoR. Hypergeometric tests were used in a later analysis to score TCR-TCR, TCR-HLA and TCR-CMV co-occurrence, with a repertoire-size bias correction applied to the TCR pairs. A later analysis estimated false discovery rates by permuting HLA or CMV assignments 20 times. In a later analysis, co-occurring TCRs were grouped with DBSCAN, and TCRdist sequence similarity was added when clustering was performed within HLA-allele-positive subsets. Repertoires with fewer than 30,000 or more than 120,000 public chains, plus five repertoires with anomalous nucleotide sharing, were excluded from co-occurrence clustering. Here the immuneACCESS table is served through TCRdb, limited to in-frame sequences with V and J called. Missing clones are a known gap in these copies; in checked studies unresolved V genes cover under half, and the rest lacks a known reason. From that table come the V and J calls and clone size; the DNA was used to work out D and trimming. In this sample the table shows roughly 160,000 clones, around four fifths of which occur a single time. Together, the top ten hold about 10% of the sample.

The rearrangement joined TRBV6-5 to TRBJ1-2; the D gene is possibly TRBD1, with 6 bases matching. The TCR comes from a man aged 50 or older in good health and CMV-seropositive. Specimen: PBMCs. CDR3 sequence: CASSRDIELYGYTF. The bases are TGTGCCAGCAGTCGGGACATTGAACTGTATGGCTACACCTTC.